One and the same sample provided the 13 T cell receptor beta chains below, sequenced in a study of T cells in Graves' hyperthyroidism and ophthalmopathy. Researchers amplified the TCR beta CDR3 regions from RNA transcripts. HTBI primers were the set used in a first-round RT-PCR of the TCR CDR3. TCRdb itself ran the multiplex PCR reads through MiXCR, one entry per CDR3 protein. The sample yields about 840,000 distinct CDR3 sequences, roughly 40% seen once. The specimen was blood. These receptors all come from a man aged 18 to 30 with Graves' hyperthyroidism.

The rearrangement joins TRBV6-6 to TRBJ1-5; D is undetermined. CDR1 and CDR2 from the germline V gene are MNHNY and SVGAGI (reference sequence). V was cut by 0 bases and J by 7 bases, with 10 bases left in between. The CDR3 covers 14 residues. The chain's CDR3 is CASSYSSILQPQHF. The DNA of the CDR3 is TGTGCCAGCAGTTACTCGAGTATATTACAGCCCCAGCATTTT.

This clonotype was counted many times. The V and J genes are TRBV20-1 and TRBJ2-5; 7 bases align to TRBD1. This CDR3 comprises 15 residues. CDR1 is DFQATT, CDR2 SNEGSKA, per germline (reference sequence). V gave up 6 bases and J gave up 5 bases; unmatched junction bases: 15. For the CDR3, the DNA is TGCAGTGCCAAACAGGGGATGCGTATCGAGGAGACCCAGTACTTC. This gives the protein CSAKQGMRIEETQYF.

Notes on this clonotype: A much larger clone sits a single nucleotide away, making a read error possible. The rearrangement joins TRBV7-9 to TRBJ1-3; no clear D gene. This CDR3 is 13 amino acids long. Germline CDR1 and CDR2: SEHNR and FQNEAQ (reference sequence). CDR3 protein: CASSFLDGSTIYF. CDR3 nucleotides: TGTGCCAGCAGCTTTCTGGATGGAAGCACCATATATTTT.

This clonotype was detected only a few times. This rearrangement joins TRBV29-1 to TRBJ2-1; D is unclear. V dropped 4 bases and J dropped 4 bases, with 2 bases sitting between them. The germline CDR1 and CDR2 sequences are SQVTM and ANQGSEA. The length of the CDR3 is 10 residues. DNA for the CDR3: TGCAGCGTTGCTTACAATGAGCAGTTCTTC. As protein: CSVAYNEQFF.

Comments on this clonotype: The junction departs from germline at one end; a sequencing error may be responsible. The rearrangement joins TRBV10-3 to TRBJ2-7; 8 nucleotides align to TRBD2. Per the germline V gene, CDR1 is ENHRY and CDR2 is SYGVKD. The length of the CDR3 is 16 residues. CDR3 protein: CASSQSGSPISYEQYF. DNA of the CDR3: TGTGCCAGCAGTCAGAGCGGGAGTCCGATCTCCTACGAGCAGTACTTC.

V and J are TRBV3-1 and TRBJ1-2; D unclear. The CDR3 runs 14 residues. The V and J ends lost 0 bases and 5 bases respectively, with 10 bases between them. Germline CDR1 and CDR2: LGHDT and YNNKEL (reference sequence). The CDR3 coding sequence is TGTGCCAGCAGCCAAGATAATGCAGAATATGGCTACACCTTC. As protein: CASSQDNAEYGYTF.

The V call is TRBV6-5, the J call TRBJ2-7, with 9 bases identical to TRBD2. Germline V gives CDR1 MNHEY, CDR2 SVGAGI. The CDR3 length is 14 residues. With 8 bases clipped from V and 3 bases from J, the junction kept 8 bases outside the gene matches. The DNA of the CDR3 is TGTGCCAGCGGATTAGCGGGGGACGACTACGAGCAGTACTTC. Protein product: CASGLAGDDYEQYF.

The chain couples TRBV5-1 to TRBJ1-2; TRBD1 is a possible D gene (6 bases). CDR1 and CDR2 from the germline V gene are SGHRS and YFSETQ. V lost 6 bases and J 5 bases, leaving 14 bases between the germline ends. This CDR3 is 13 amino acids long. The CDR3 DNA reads TGCGCCAGCACAGGGGTCAGTCCGTATGGCTACACCTTC. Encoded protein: CASTGVSPYGYTF.

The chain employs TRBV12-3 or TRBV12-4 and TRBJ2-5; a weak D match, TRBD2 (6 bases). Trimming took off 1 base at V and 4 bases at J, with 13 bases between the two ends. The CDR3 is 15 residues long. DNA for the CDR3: TGTGCCAGCAGTTTAGGTGGGGGGAGGATAGAGACCCAGTACTTC. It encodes CASSLGGGRIETQYF.

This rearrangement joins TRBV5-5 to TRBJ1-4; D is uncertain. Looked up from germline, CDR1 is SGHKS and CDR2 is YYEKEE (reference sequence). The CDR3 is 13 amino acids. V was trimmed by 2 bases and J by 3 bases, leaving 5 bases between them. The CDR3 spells CASSFAANEKLFF. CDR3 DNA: TGTGCCAGCAGCTTCGCAGCTAATGAAAAACTGTTTTTT.

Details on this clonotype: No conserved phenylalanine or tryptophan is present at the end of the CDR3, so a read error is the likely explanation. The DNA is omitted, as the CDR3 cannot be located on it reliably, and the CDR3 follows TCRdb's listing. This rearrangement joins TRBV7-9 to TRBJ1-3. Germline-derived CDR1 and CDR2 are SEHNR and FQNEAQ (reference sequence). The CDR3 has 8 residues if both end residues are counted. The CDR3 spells CASSFGQS.

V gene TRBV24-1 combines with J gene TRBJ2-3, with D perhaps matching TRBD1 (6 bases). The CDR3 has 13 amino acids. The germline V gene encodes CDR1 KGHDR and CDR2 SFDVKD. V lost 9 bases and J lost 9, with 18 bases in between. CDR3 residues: CATPRTAGETQYF. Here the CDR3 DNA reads TGTGCCACCCCGAGGACAGCCGGGGAAACGCAGTATTTT.

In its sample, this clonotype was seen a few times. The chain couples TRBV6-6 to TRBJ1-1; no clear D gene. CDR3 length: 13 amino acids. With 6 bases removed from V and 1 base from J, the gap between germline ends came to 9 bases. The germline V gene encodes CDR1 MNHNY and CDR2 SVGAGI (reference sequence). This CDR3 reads CASSHYPNTEAFF. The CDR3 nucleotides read TGTGCCAGCAGCCACTACCCGAACACTGAAGCTTTCTTT.